This T cell receptor beta chain was identified in a study of PD-1 blockade in classical Hodgkin lymphoma. Study conclusions and caveats: Lower baseline TCR diversity marked trial partial responders and progressors. TCR diversity rose significantly by C4D1 in CD4+ but not CD8+ cells.

CDR3 length equals 15 residues. V lost 2 bases, J lost 6 bases, and 11 bases lay in between. Germline CDR1 MGHDK, CDR2 SYGVNS. Each patient experienced a relapse that followed autologous stem cell transplantation, and brentuximab vedotin exposure varied. Comments on this clone: As yet, its antigen is unknown.

Repertoires were generated with immunoSEQ multiplex PCR, while TCRdb's copy carries only in-frame clones and drops some. The data hold about 85,000 clones, with 85% to 95% observed a single time. The sample in question was peripheral blood mononuclear cells (PBMCs), obtained before the second cycle of nivolumab. The clonotype originates from a human donor with classical Hodgkin lymphoma. The chain is built from TRBV25-1 and TRBJ1-6; D is unclear. The CDR3 is CASSESWQVNSPLHF. Here the CDR3 DNA reads TGTGCCAGCAGTGAAAGTTGGCAGGTTAATTCACCCCTCCACTTT. The full variable domain, completed using reference TRBV25-1 and TRBJ1-6, is EADIYQTPRYLVIGTGKKITLECSQTMGHDKMYWYQQDPGMELHLIHYSYGVNSTEKGDLSSESTVSRIRTEHFPLTLESARPSHTSQYLCASSESWQVNSPLHFGNGTRLTVT.